This T cell receptor (beta chain) originates from a study of T cells expressing NK-cell markers (dated by TCRdb to the early 2020s). Regarding the study in general: In sorted CD3+CD56+NKG2C+, CD3+CD56+NKG2C- and CD3+CD56-NKG2C+ T-cell subsets from about 8 donors, TCR beta-chain repertoires were profiled. Seven of the eight sequenced donors were HCMV-seropositive and one was HCMV-seronegative. The study sequenced eight donors, all healthy volunteers chosen at random: three men and five women. Sequencing of the libraries produced 2 x 150 bp reads on Illumina HiSeq 2000/2500, MiSeq or NextSeq.

Details on this clonotype: The antigen this receptor binds is unknown.

Including the terminal cysteine and phenylalanine, the CDR3 comprises 17 residues. The coding DNA is unavailable. HCMV-specific IgG was detected in serum with a commercial ELISA kit to determine HCMV serostatus. Ficoll density gradient centrifugation was used to isolate peripheral blood mononuclear cells from blood. The sample was run on an Illumina HiSeq 2000. TCR beta cDNA libraries were prepared using 5'RACE template switching, which introduced a universal primer site and unique molecular identifiers. Priming for cDNA synthesis came from the TCR beta constant segment, and two successive PCR amplification steps followed. Regarding the original processing steps: Reads were demultiplexed and grouped by UMI with MIGEC, and clonotypes were assembled and quantified with MiTCR. To exclude erroneous sequences, any TCR cDNA sequence not supported by at least two reads was discarded. The tcR package was used for downstream repertoire analysis, and clonotypes were matched between fractions using CDR3 nucleotide sequence together with V segment. VDJmatch was used to annotate antigen specificity against VDJdb, with one amino acid substitution in CDR3 permitted. TCRdb reprocessed the sequencing reads and holds a single record per CDR3 protein sequence, with no DNA. Here the V and J calls rest on TCRdb's processing, not on the authors' analysis. The table held for this sample gives 200,000 to 300,000 distinct CDR3 sequences. The top ten clonotypes cover about 4% of the sample.

The paper as a whole reports these results and caveats: It remained unclear whether the expanded NKG2C-expressing T cell clones were specific for HCMV antigens. Those dominant clonotypes were again the most abundant among CD3+CD56-NKG2C+ cells in a few donors, at roughly 25-60.1%. In roughly 6 donors, the dominant CD3+CD56+NKG2C+ clonotypes ranked among the top 10 CD8+ clonotypes, making up 1.0-7.0% of CD8+ T cells.

The V gene is TRBV12-3 or TRBV12-4 and the J gene is TRBJ1-3. Sequenced input: blood T cells: a sorted CD56 or NKG2C T cell subset, CD4+ or CD8+ T cells, or bulk PBMC T cells (not recorded which). The clonotype was recovered from a woman aged 18 to 75 in good health. The CDR3 is CASSPPRPDRSGNTIYF.